This T cell receptor beta chain was captured in a study of shared clonotypes between healthy human individuals. Study-wide results and caveats: It was expected that sequencing depth would affect clonotype sharing among donors.

The trim removed 0 bases at V and 3 bases at J, leaving 5 bases unmatched. The CDR3 length is 15 residues. Germline CDR1 and CDR2: SGHTA and FQGNSA. The assay was immunoSEQ multiplex PCR, and TCRdb's table has in-frame clones only and misses some. Among approximately 1,000,000 clones, 60% to 85% were seen once, and the ten largest hold roughly 0.9%. As regards this clone: What it binds is not known.

The chain is built from TRBV7-2 and TRBJ2-7; 7 bases are a match to TRBD1. The sample comprised memory CD4+ T cells from PBMCs. The sample's subset: CD45RA-negative fraction. The TCR sequence derives from a young man in good health. Some clones in this sample may be carry-over from other donors' samples. CDR3 residues: CASSLAGTESYEQYF. In DNA form, the CDR3 reads TGTGCCAGCAGCTTAGCGGGGACAGAGAGCTACGAGCAGTACTTC. Filled out from reference TRBV7-2 and TRBJ2-7, the complete variable domain reads GAGVSQSPSNKVTEKGKDVELRCDPISGHTALYWYRQSLGQGLEFLIYFQGNSAPDKSGLPSDRFSAERTGGSVSTLTIQRTQQEDSAVYLCASSLAGTESYEQYFGPGTRLTVT.